This entry features one T cell receptor beta chain sequence. The antigen is undetermined. Trimming took 0 bases from V and 7 from J, leaving 21 bases between them. This CDR3 region has 18 residues. Germline values: CDR1 MGHRA, CDR2 YSYEKL. Profiling of TCR beta VDJ combinations and CDR3 sequences used genomic DNA as template. TCRdb re-called the reads with MiXCR, one entry per CDR3 protein. The table includes about 160,000 distinct CDR3 sequences, over 40% detected once. The data are from a study of CD8+CD57+ T cells in acquired aplastic anemia. Overall study context: Sorted CD4+ and CD8+ cells yielded DNA averaging about 3.1 ug. The study's findings and limits: Overlapping CD8+ CDR3 repertoires of patients and controls contained roughly 27 shared sequences.

Before being chosen for sequencing, patients had shown CD8+CD57+ cell expansion by flow cytometry. With no exception, the patients had severe acquired aplastic anemia. Patients had undergone no therapy by the time their blood was sampled. Sequenced material: sorted CD4+, CD8+, or CD8+CD57+ T cells (not recorded which) from PBMCs. This TCR derives from a human donor with aplastic anemia. The gene calls are TRBV4-1 and TRBJ1-4; no clear D gene. CDR3 nucleotides: TGCGCCAGCAGCCAAGATATCCGGAACCGGCCCGGTACTGAAAAACTGTTTTTT. Translation gives CASSQDIRNRPGTEKLFF.